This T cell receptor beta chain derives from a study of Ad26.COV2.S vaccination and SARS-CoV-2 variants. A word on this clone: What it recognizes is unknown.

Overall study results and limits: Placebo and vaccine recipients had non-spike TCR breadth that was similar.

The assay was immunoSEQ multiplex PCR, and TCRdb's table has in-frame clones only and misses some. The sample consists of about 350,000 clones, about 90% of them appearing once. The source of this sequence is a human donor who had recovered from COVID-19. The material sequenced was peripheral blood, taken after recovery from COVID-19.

The CDR3 bases are TGTGCCAGCAGCCCCGAACGAGCGGGGGGGTACGAGCAGTACTTC. Translation: CASSPERAGGYEQYF. The chain links TRBV3-1 (or the pseudogene TRBV3-2) to TRBJ2-7; TRBD2 agrees at 10 bases. Germline V gene data show CDR1 as LGHDT and CDR2 as YNNKEL (reference sequence). This CDR3 has 15 residues. V was pared by 4 bases and J by 4 bases, with 7 bases of the junction left unmatched.